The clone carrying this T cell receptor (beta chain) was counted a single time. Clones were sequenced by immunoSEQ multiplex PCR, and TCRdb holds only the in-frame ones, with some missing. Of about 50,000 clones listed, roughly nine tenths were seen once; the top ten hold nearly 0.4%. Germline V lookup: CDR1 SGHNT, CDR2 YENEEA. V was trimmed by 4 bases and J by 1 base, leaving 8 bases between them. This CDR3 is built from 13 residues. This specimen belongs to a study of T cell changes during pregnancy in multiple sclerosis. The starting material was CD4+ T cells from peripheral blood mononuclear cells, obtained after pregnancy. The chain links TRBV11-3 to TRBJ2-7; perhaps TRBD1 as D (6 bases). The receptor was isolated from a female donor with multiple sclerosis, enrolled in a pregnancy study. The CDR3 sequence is CASSSTGSYEQYF. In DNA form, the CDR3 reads TGTGCCAGCAGCTCAACAGGGTCCTACGAGCAGTACTTC.